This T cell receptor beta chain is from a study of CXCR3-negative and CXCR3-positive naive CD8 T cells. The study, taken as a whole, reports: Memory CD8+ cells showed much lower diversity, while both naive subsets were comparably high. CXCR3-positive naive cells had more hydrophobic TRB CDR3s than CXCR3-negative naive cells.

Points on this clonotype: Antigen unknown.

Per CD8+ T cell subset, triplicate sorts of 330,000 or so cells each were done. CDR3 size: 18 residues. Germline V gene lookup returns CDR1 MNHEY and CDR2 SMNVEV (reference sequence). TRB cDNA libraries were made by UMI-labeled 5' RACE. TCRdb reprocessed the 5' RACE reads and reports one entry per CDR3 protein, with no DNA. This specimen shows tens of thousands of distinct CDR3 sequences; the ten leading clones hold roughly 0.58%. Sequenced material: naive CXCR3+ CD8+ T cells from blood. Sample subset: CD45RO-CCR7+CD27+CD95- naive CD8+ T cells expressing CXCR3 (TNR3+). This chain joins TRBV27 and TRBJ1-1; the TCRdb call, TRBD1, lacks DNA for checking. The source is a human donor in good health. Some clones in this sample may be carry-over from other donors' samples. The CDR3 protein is CASSSVTRTGPANTEAFF.